This T cell receptor beta chain was identified in a study of OX40 agonist ivuxolimab in advanced cancers. Trimming shortened V by 6 bases and J by 6 bases, and 18 bases separated the two germline ends. This CDR3 comprises 15 residues. Germline V gives CDR1 MNHNS, CDR2 SASEGT. Clones were sequenced by immunoSEQ multiplex PCR, and TCRdb holds only the in-frame ones, with some missing. Of 90,000 to 95,000 clones listed, 70% to 90% were seen once; the top ten hold 3.5% to 5.5%. The receptor was derived from an adult with an advanced solid tumor such as melanoma, head and neck, liver or kidney cancer. V and J are TRBV6-1 and TRBJ2-1, with D perhaps assigned TRBD1 or TRBD2 (5 bases each). This specimen was CD4+ or CD8+ T cells sorted from blood, taken in a trial of the OX40 agonist ivuxolimab. Here the CDR3 DNA reads TGTGCCAGCAGGCTCCTCCAGGGAAGCGGCAATGAGCAGTTCTTC. It is translated as CASRLLQGSGNEQFF.